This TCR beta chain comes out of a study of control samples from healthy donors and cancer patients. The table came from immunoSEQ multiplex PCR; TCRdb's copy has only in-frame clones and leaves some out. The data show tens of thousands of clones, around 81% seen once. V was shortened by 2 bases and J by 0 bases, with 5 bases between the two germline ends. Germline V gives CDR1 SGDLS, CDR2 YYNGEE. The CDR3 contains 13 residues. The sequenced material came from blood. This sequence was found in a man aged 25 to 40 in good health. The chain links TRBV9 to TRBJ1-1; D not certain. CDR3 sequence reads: CASSVEVNTEAFF. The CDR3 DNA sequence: TGTGCCAGCAGCGTTGAAGTGAACACTGAAGCTTTCTTT.